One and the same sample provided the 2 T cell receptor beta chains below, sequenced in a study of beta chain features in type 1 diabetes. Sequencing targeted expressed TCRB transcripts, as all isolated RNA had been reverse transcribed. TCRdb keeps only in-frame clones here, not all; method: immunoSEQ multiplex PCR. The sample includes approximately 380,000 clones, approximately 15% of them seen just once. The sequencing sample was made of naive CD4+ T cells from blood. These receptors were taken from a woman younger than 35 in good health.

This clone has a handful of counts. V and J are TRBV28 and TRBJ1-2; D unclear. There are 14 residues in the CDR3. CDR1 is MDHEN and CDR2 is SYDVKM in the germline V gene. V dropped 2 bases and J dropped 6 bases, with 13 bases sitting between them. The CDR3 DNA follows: TGTGCCAGCAGTTTAGCTCCACCAGCGAATGGCTACACCTTC. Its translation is CASSLAPPANGYTF.

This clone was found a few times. The CDR3 loop is CASRRLSYEQYF. The CDR3 nucleotides are TGTGCCAGCAGGAGGTTATCCTACGAGCAGTACTTC. V gene TRBV7-9 combines with J gene TRBJ2-7; D is unresolved. Trimming removed 6 bases from V and 1 base from J, with 7 bases in between. This CDR3 region has 12 residues. The germline V gene encodes CDR1 SEHNR and CDR2 FQNEAQ (reference sequence).